This T cell receptor beta chain originates from a study of blood T cells in healthy people across ages. Using a J-beta primer mix together with a sample-barcoded 5' primer, a second PCR was run for 7 to 11 cycles. Every cDNA molecule bore a tag from a template-switch adaptor containing 12 random nucleotides. Via MiXCR, TCRdb re-called the 5' RACE reads, giving one row per CDR3 protein. Of some 1.8 million distinct CDR3 sequences listed, 39% are singletons. The germline V and J ends were trimmed by 2 bases and 4 bases, with 11 bases remaining between them. Germline CDR1 and CDR2: SGHAT and FQNNGV. The CDR3 totals 14 residues. Peripheral blood from each donor was collected in a volume of about 10 milliliters. This clonotype was counted only a few times.

The chain uses TRBV11-2 and TRBJ2-5; unclear D gene. Sequencing used blood. The clonotype originates from a human donor in good health. The CDR3 loop reads CASSLRFRGETQYF. CDR3 nucleotide sequence: TGTGCCAGCAGCTTACGTTTTCGTGGAGAGACCCAGTACTTC.